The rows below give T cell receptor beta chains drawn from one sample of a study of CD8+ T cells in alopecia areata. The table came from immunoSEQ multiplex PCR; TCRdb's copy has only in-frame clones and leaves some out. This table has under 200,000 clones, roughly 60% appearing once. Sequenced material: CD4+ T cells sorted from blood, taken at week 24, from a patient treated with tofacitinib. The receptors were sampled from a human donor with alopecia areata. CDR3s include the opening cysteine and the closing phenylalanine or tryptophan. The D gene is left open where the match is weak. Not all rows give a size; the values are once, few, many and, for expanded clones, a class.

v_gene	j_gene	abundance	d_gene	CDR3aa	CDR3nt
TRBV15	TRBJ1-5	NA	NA	CATSSSSSPEPQHF	TGTGCCACCAGCAGTAGTAGCAGTCCGGAACCCCAGCATTTT
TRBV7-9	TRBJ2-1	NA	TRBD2	CASQRGGLNEQFF	TGTGCCAGCCAGCGGGGGGGCCTCAATGAGCAGTTCTTC
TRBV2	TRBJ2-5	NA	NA	CASTLLPGTQYF	TGTGCCAGCACGTTGCTCCCGGGGACCCAGTACTTC
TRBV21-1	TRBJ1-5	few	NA	CASSEPGAGNQPQHF	TGTGCCAGCAGCGAGCCGGGGGCCGGCAATCAGCCCCAGCATTTT
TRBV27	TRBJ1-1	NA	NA	CASRKQNMNTEAFF	TGTGCCAGCAGGAAACAGAACATGAACACTGAAGCTTTCTTT
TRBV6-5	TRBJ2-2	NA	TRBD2	CASSLAGGANTGELFF	TGTGCCAGCAGTTTAGCGGGGGGCGCGAACACCGGGGAGCTGTTTTTT
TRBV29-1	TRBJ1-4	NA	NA	CSVAKGGTPREKLFF	TGCAGCGTTGCCAAGGGGGGGACACCACGAGAAAAACTGTTTTTT
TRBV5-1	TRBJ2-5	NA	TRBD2	CASRRGGGETQYF	TGCGCCAGCCGCCGGGGGGGCGGAGAGACCCAGTACTTC
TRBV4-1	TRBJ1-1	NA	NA	CASSHPRGKSTEAFF	TGCGCCAGCAGCCACCCCCGGGGAAAGAGCACTGAAGCTTTCTTT
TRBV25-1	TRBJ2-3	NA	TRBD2	CASSVTSGVDTQYF	TGTGCCAGCAGTGTTACTAGCGGGGTAGATACGCAGTATTTT
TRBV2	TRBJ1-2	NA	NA	CASSANYGYTF	TGTGCCAGCTCCGCCAACTATGGCTACACCTTC
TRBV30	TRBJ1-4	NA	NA	CAWSGGPGPKLDRSTEKLFF	TGTGCCTGGAGTGGGGGCCCTGGGCCGAAACTCGACAGGAGCACTGAAAAACTGTTTTTT
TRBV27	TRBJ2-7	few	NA	CASNVGQGGEQYF	TGTGCCAGCAATGTTGGACAAGGTGGCGAGCAGTACTTC
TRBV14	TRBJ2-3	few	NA	CASSQVLWGYTDTQYF	TGTGCCAGCAGCCAAGTTCTCTGGGGTTACACAGATACGCAGTATTTT
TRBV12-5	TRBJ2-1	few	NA	CASGLVLSRGGNEQFF	TGTGCTAGTGGTTTGGTACTTTCCAGGGGGGGCAATGAGCAGTTCTTC
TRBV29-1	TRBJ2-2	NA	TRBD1	CSVGQGSYTGELFF	TGCAGCGTTGGACAGGGATCTTACACCGGGGAGCTGTTTTTT
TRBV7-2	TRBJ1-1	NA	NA	CASSLGRGEAFF	TGTGCCAGCAGCTTAGGCAGGGGTGAAGCTTTCTTT
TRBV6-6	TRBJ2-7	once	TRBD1	CASSYGQAGIGQYF	TGTGCCAGCAGTTACGGACAGGCAGGTATCGGGCAGTACTTC
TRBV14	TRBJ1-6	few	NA	CASSADPASPLHF	TGTGCCAGCAGCGCAGATCCGGCTTCACCCCTCCACTTT
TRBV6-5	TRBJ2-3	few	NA	CASRPGRLTDTQYF	TGTGCCAGCAGGCCGGGACGGCTCACAGATACGCAGTATTTT
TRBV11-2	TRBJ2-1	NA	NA	CATQGGSSAPNEQFF	TGTGCCACCCAAGGGGGGAGCTCAGCCCCCAATGAGCAGTTCTTC
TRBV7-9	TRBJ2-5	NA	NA	CASSLSGQETQYF	TGTGCCAGCAGCTTAAGCGGACAAGAGACCCAGTACTTC
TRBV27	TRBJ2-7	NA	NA	CASGEGGLSYEQYF	TGTGCCAGCGGCGAAGGGGGACTCTCCTACGAGCAGTACTTC
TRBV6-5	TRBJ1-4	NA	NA	CASSYGATNEKLFF	TGTGCCAGCAGTTACGGGGCAACTAATGAAAAACTGTTTTTT
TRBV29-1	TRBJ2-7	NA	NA	CSVAGEPYEQYF	TGCAGCGTTGCTGGGGAACCCTACGAGCAGTACTTC
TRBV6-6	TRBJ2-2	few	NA	CASESNTGELFF	TGTGCCAGCGAGTCGAACACCGGGGAGCTGTTTTTT
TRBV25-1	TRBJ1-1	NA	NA	CASSESGYPEAFF	TGTGCCAGCAGTGAATCAGGGTATCCTGAAGCTTTCTTT
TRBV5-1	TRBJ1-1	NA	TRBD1	CASSTRDRGSLAEAFF	TGCGCCAGCAGCACCCGGGACAGGGGAAGTTTGGCTGAAGCTTTCTTT
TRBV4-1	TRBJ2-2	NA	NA	CASSQVVGTGGELFF	TGCGCCAGCAGCCAAGTGGTGGGCACCGGCGGGGAGCTGTTTTTT
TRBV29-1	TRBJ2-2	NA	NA	CSVRRGANTGELFF	TGCAGCGTTCGGAGGGGAGCGAACACCGGGGAGCTGTTTTTT
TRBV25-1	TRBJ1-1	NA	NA	CASSGGARAFF	TGTGCCAGCAGTGGGGGGGCGCGAGCTTTCTTT
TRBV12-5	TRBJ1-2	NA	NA	CASVRGETNYGYTF	TGTGCTAGTGTCCGTGGGGAAACCAACTATGGCTACACCTTC
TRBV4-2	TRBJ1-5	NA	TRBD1	CASSQAGGSNQPQHF	TGTGCCAGCAGCCAAGCAGGGGGAAGCAATCAGCCCCAGCATTTT
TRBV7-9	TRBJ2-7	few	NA	CASSLAWDEQYF	TGTGCCAGCAGCTTAGCCTGGGACGAGCAGTACTTC
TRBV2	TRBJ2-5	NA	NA	CASRRTGGRGETQYF	TGTGCCAGCAGGAGGACGGGGGGCCGGGGAGAGACCCAGTACTTC
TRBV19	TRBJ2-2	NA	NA	CASSTRRQLANTGELFF	TGTGCCAGTAGTACGAGACGACAGCTCGCGAACACCGGGGAGCTGTTTTTT
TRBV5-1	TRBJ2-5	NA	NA	CASSNGGQIQETQYF	TGCGCCAGCAGCAACGGGGGACAGATACAAGAGACCCAGTACTTC
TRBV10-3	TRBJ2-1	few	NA	CAINSRDLSSYNEQFF	TGTGCCATCAACTCCCGGGATCTTAGCTCCTACAATGAGCAGTTCTTC
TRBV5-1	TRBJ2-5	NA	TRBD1	CASSLGGQTETQYF	TGCGCCAGCAGCTTGGGGGGACAGACGGAGACCCAGTACTTC
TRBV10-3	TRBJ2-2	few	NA	CAISAGLRDTGELFF	TGTGCCATCAGTGCAGGCTTGAGAGACACCGGGGAGCTGTTTTTT
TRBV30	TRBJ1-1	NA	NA	CAWTYSDREAFF	TGTGCCTGGACTTACTCCGACAGGGAAGCTTTCTTT
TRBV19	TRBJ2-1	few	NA	CASSTTGSRYNEQFF	TGTGCCAGTAGTACTACAGGGAGCCGATACAATGAGCAGTTCTTC
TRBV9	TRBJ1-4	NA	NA	CASSVDNQGWGKLFF	TGTGCCAGCAGCGTAGACAATCAGGGTTGGGGCAAACTGTTTTTT
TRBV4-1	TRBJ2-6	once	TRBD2	CASSQDPGGLGANVLTF	TGCGCCAGCAGCCAAGATCCGGGGGGTCTTGGGGCCAACGTCCTGACTTTC
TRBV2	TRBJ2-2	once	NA	CASGIGGTGELFF	TGTGCCAGCGGGATTGGGGGCACCGGGGAGCTGTTTTTT
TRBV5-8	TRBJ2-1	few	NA	CASSADGSSYNEQFF	TGTGCCAGCAGCGCCGACGGGAGCTCCTACAATGAGCAGTTCTTC
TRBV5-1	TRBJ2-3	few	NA	CASSLNPDPDTDTQYF	TGCGCCAGCAGCTTAAACCCCGATCCAGACACAGATACGCAGTATTTT
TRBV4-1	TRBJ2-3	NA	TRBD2	CASSQEYGTSGPDTQYF	TGCGCCAGCAGCCAAGAGTACGGGACTAGCGGGCCAGATACGCAGTATTTT
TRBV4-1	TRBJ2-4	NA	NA	CASSQAGRQGIAKNIQYF	TGCGCCAGCAGCCAAGCGGGACGACAAGGAATAGCCAAAAACATTCAGTACTTC
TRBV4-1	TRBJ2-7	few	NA	CASSLDSSGYEQYF	TGCGCCAGCAGCCTTGACTCTAGTGGCTACGAGCAGTACTTC
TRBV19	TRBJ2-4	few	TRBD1	CASTKDRASENIQYF	TGTGCCAGTACCAAAGACAGGGCCTCCGAAAACATTCAGTACTTC
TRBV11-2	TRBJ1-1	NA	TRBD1	CASSLDQGARTEAFF	TGTGCCAGCAGCTTAGATCAGGGGGCGAGGACTGAAGCTTTCTTT
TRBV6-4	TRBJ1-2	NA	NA	CASSDNAYGYTF	TGTGCCAGCAGTGACAACGCCTATGGCTACACCTTC
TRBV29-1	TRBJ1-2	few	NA	CSVERGRSGGYTF	TGCAGCGTCGAGCGGGGCAGGTCTGGTGGCTACACCTTC